The present T cell receptor (beta chain) was sequenced within a study of cytomegalovirus exposure and HLA in healthy donors. The study, taken as a whole, reports: Reports indicate that TCR beta sequences accurately predicted the HLA-A and HLA-B alleles of most subjects. In vitro checks showed that a few CMV-associated chains really do target CMV antigens. Judged likely to be a sequencing artifact was a cluster of highly shared sequence variants.

In the PCR, 60 Vbeta and 13 Jbeta primers were used. Repertoires were generated with immunoSEQ multiplex PCR, while TCRdb's copy carries only in-frame clones and drops some. The sample yields roughly 100,000 clones, approximately 85% seen once. About this clone itself: Its antigen is not known.

The donors comprised healthy bone marrow donors. CDR3 length: 15 residues. J gave up 10 bases and V 3 bases, and 8 bases lay outside the gene matches. CDR1 is KGHSH and CDR2 is LQKENI in the germline V gene. Material: PBMCs. This chain uses TRBV18 with TRBJ1-6; 8 bases fit TRBD1. This TCR derives from a man in his fifties or sixties in good health and CMV-seronegative. The CDR3 protein is CASSPGRGLGSPLHF. The CDR3 nucleotides are TGTGCCAGCTCACCGGGCAGGGGGCTGGGGTCACCCCTCCACTTT.